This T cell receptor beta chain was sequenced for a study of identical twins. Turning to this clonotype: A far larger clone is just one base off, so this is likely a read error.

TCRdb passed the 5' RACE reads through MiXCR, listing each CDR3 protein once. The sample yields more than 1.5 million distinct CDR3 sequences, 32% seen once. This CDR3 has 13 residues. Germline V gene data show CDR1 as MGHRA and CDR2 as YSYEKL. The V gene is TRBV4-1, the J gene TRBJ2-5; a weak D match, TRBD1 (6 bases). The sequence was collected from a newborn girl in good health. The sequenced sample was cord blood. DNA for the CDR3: TGCGCCGGCAGCCAAGGGACACAAGAGACCCAGTACTTC. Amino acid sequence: CAGSQGTQETQYF.